One sample yielded the 11 T cell receptor beta chains listed below, sequenced in a study of blood T cell repertoires in COVID-19. Only in-frame clones appear in the TCRdb table, and some are missing; sequencing was by immunoSEQ multiplex PCR. This table has about 160,000 clones, around four fifths appearing once. Sequenced material: peripheral blood. The receptors derive from a man in his 70s with acute or convalescent COVID-19.

J is TRBJ2-1 and V is TRBV15; 10 bases agree with TRBD2. The V gene end was trimmed by 6 bases and the J gene end by 9 bases; junction bases not matched to a gene: 8. The CDR3 is 14 residues long. Germline values: CDR1 LNHNV, CDR2 YYDKDF (reference sequence). This CDR3 reads CATRGGLARGEQFF. CDR3 coding DNA: TGTGCCACCAGGGGGGGACTAGCGCGGGGTGAGCAGTTCTTC.

The rearrangement uses TRBV27 and TRBJ1-3; 7 bases map to TRBD1. V lost 5 bases to trimming and J lost 0 bases; unmatched junction nucleotides: 10. CDR1 MNHEY and CDR2 SMNVEV come from the germline V gene (reference sequence). The CDR3 is 17 residues long. In DNA, the CDR3 is TGTGCCAGCAGTCCACCTCCGGGACAGAGCTCTGGAAACACCATATATTTT. Protein sequence: CASSPPPGQSSGNTIYF.

This clone was counted only a few times. V usage is TRBV6-6 and J usage is TRBJ1-6; D may be TRBD1 (6 bases). This CDR3 spans 14 amino acids. The V and J ends lost 6 bases and 9 bases respectively, with 15 bases between them. CDR1 and CDR2 (germline): MNHNY, SVGAGI (reference sequence). The CDR3 protein is CASRPRGEGSPLHF. DNA of the CDR3: TGTGCCAGCAGACCCAGGGGCGAGGGTTCACCCCTCCACTTT.

The chain uses TRBV11-2 and TRBJ2-1; 9 bases are a match to TRBD2. There are 17 residues in the CDR3. V lost 1 base, J lost 0 bases, and 4 bases stayed unmatched. Germline assignment: CDR1 SGHAT and CDR2 FQNNGV. Here the CDR3 reads CASSLVAGGSSYNEQFF. CDR3 DNA: TGTGCCAGCAGCTTAGTGGCGGGAGGGAGCTCCTACAATGAGCAGTTCTTC.

The chain couples TRBV28 to TRBJ1-1; weak D call: TRBD1 (5 bases). CDR1 is MDHEN, CDR2 SYDVKM, per germline. Trimming took 3 bases from V and 6 from J, leaving 8 bases between them. The CDR3 has 12 amino acids. The CDR3 DNA reads TGTGCCAGCAGTTTCCGGACACCTGAAGCTTTCTTT. Protein sequence: CASSFRTPEAFF.

The chain recombines TRBV9 with TRBJ2-3; no clear D. Trimming shortened V by 4 bases and J by 6 bases, and 9 bases separated the two germline ends. Germline assignment: CDR1 SGDLS and CDR2 YYNGEE. CDR3 length: 12 residues. The DNA of the CDR3 is TGTGCCAGCAGCTCGGTACTGGATACGCAGTATTTT. Translation: CASSSVLDTQYF.

The chain uses TRBV9 and TRBJ1-1, with TRBD1 identical over 7 bases. The CDR3 runs to 16 residues. V trimming: 0 bases; J trimming: 1 base; junction bases outside the gene matches: 6. Per the germline V gene, CDR1 is SGDLS and CDR2 is YYNGEE. CDR3 in amino acids: CASSVVGRGRNTEAFF. As DNA, the CDR3 is TGTGCCAGCAGCGTAGTGGGCAGGGGGAGGAACACTGAAGCTTTCTTT.

The chain couples TRBV2 to TRBJ2-7; D remains unclear. Germline-derived CDR1 and CDR2 are SNHLY and FYNNEI. CDR3 size: 11 residues. The ends were cut back, 7 bases at V and 3 bases at J, with 7 bases in the middle. The CDR3 is CASKYSYEQYF. The CDR3 DNA follows: TGTGCCAGCAAATACAGCTACGAGCAGTACTTC.

The CDR3 loop reads CASSLDSGSYEQYF. CDR3 nucleotides: TGTGCCAGCAGCTTAGACAGCGGGAGCTACGAGCAGTACTTC. The V and J genes are TRBV11-3 and TRBJ2-7, with 8 bases fitting TRBD2. Germline CDR1 reads SGHNT; CDR2 reads YENEEA. The J segment lost 3 bases and the V segment lost 0 bases, leaving 1 base of the junction unmatched. There are 14 residues in the CDR3.

V and J are TRBV19 and TRBJ2-5; TRBD1 matches at 10 bases. Looked up from germline, CDR1 is LNHDA and CDR2 is SQIVND (reference sequence). This CDR3 region has 16 residues. Unmatched junction bases numbered 11, after V lost 5 bases and J lost 5 bases. The CDR3 here is CASSVGTGAPTETQYF. The CDR3 DNA is TGTGCCAGTAGTGTGGGGACAGGGGCGCCCACGGAGACCCAGTACTTC.

The rearrangement uses TRBV28 and TRBJ1-1; the match to TRBD1 covers 7 bases. This CDR3 spans 14 amino acids. Germline loops: CDR1 MDHEN, CDR2 SYDVKM. After removal of 2 bases from V and 4 bases from J, the junction contained 4 bases not matched to a gene. CDR3 DNA: TGTGCCAGCAGTTTAGACAGGGTAATCACTGAAGCTTTCTTT. This encodes CASSLDRVITEAFF.